The source of this TCR beta chain is a study of blood T cell repertoires in COVID-19. About the study: Acute and convalescent COVID-19 specimens originated in the United States, Italy and Spain. The analysed material was cDNA or gDNA that came from T cells, B-cell-depleted T cells, or PBMCs.

Seattle patients were enrolled during active infection and followed longitudinally. J was trimmed by 4 bases and V by 6 bases; bases with no gene match: 15. The V gene's germline CDR1 is LNHDA and CDR2 SQIVND (reference sequence). CDR3 length: 17 amino acids. In the authors' workflow: How many nucleated cells were present was estimated from reference gene primer amplification. The repertoire was sequenced with immunoSEQ multiplex PCR; TCRdb's copy has only in-frame clones and lacks some. Clone size and V and J calls were adopted from that table, with D and trimming inferred from the DNA. The data hold about 250,000 clones, with approximately 85% observed a single time.

The chain employs TRBV19 and TRBJ1-1, with 9 bases identical to TRBD1. Sequenced input: peripheral blood. This clonotype was obtained from a human donor with COVID-19, enrolled during active disease. The donor label of this sample is uncertain. CDR3 in DNA: TGTGCCAGTAGGCCTCTAGAGGACAGGGGTTTGATCACTGAAGCTTTCTTT. Translation gives CASRPLEDRGLITEAFF.